This T cell receptor beta chain came from a study of T cell repertoires in cytomegalovirus infection. Study-level information: Signatures in public TCR beta sequences pointed to both CMV infection and matching HLA type. Findings and limits, study-wide: Identification of carriers of CMV plus the relevant HLA was performed using cumulative public TCR beta family frequency. HLA-C-restricted CMV-specific TCR beta clonotypes were dominant in the ex vivo response.

This clonotype was picked up a small number of times. Its target is not known. TCRdb ran MiXCR on the reads and lists one entry per CDR3 protein. Here the sample spans around 570,000 distinct CDR3 sequences, around two fifths being singletons. Germline lookup yields CDR1 SGHTA and CDR2 FQGNSA. The V segment lost 5 bases and the J segment 10 bases; nucleotides outside the gene matches: 8. The CDR3 consists of 13 residues. The chain uses TRBV7-2 and TRBJ1-1; 9 bases are a match to TRBD1. Sample: cultured PBMCs, taken from culture after CMV antigen stimulation. The origin of this receptor is a human donor in good health (CMV status not recorded). Some clones in this sample may be carry-over from other donors' samples. CDR3 sequence (DNA): TGTGCCAGCAGCGACAGGGGGTCGCGGGGAGCTTTCTTT. Translated, it gives CASSDRGSRGAFF.